The 9 T cell receptor beta chains presented below share a single source sample, sequenced in a study of T cells in localized non-small cell lung cancer (dated by TCRdb to 2018 to 2020). Library generation was performed with the immunoSEQ multiplex PCR assay. TCRdb limited this immuneACCESS table to in-frame rearrangements with V and J called. A share of clones is missing; checked studies link under half to unresolved V genes, and the rest is unexplained. The sample table holds about 24,000 clones, of which 88% were seen once. Jointly, the top ten make up around 9.9% of the sample. Sequences were derived from peripheral blood mononuclear cells, sampled before any cancer treatment. Receptors were obtained from a woman aged 35-75 years with stage III lung adenocarcinoma.

DNA for the CDR3: TGTGCCAGCAGTGGCGGGAGGTCAAAGACCCAGTACTTC. As protein: CASSGGRSKTQYF. This sequence joins TRBV27 and TRBJ2-5; 8 nucleotides match TRBD2. From germline, CDR1 is MNHEY and CDR2 SMNVEV (reference sequence). J was trimmed by 6 bases and V by 5 bases; bases with no gene match: 5. This CDR3 comprises 13 residues.

CDR3 in DNA: TGTGCCAGCAGCCCTACCCGGGGACGCCAGCCCCAGCATTTT. Amino acids: CASSPTRGRQPQHF. This chain connects TRBV6-5 to TRBJ1-5; D possibly corresponds to TRBD1 (5 bases). Trimming cost V 6 bases and J 7 bases, with 16 bases left between them. Per germline, CDR1 MNHEY and CDR2 SVGAGI. The CDR3 has 14 amino acids.

Details on this clone: At one boundary the junction diverges from the germline segment, which might be a read error. The CDR3 reads CASSPISQTGLF. The CDR3 DNA sequence: TGTGCCAGCAGCCCGATTTCTCAGACAGGGCTCTTT. The V call is TRBV5-7, the J call TRBJ1-1; TRBD1 agrees at 7 bases. TRBV5-7 is reported as an ORF; its role is uncertain. The CDR3 contains 12 residues.

This chain connects TRBV6-5 to TRBJ2-5, with 8 bases lining up with TRBD2. Germline-derived CDR1 and CDR2 are MNHEY and SVGAGI. Unmatched junction bases numbered 8, after V lost 0 bases and J lost 5 bases. The CDR3 runs 16 residues. In nucleotides, the CDR3 is TGTGCCAGCAGTTACTCTAACTCAGCGGGAGTTGAGACCCAGTACTTC. Translating it yields CASSYSNSAGVETQYF.

The rearrangement joins TRBV5-1 to TRBJ2-5, with D possibly being TRBD1 (5 bases). V was clipped by 5 bases and J by 2 bases, with 7 bases between them. The CDR3 totals 12 residues. Germline-derived CDR1 and CDR2 are SGHRS and YFSETQ. Written as DNA, the CDR3 is TGCGCCAGCAGTACAGGTCAAGAGACCCAGTACTTC. This translates into CASSTGQETQYF.

V usage is TRBV4-3 and J usage is TRBJ1-1, with D perhaps matching TRBD1 (5 bases). Trimming stripped 4 bases from V and 6 bases from J, with 18 bases between. Per the germline V gene, CDR1 is LGHNA and CDR2 is YSLEER. The CDR3 length is 15 residues. CDR3 sequence reads: CASSRTGGVGAEAFF. The CDR3 nucleotides read TGCGCCAGCAGCCGGACCGGGGGAGTTGGTGCTGAAGCTTTCTTT.

V and J are TRBV11-3 and TRBJ2-1, with 12 bases fitting TRBD2. Trimming removed 5 bases from V and 4 bases from J; junction bases left unmatched: 3. The CDR3 consists of 15 residues. Germline V CDR1 and CDR2: SGHNT, YENEEA. CDR3 in DNA: TGTGCCAGCAGCCTCGGGACTAGCGGGTACAATGAGCAGTTCTTC. Protein: CASSLGTSGYNEQFF.

The chain links TRBV12-2 to TRBJ1-1; the table names TRBD1, a call not compared with the DNA. TRBV12-2 is noted as a pseudogene. The CDR3 is 17 amino acids. The CDR3 DNA reads as TGTGCAAGTCGCTTAAGGGGTAATGGGGGCTTCGACACTGAAGCTTTCTTT. It translates to CASRLRGNGGFDTEAFF.

The chain is built from TRBV7-3 and TRBJ2-1; D possibly corresponds to TRBD2 (5 bases). V was clipped by 1 base and J by 2 bases, with 18 bases between them. The CDR3 length is 18 residues. CDR1 and CDR2 (germline): SGHTA, FQGTGA. The CDR3 DNA is TGTGCCAGCAGCTTAAATGATCACGGAGGAGAACCCTACAATGAGCAGTTCTTC. Its translation is CASSLNDHGGEPYNEQFF. Complete variable domain (other parts from reference TRBV7-3 and TRBJ2-1): GAGVSQTPSNKVTEKGKYVELRCDPISGHTALYWYRQSLGQGPEFLIYFQGTGAADDSGLPNDRFFAVRPEGSVSTLKIQRTERGDSAVYLCASSLNDHGGEPYNEQFFGPGTRLTVL.